The present entry profiles one TCR beta chain with its context. The sample carries other DNA sequences with the same CDR3. Treatment given: oral pan-JAK inhibitor, 5-10 mg twice daily. Researchers gathered lesional scalp punch biopsies and peripheral blood from patients with alopecia areata. TCR sequencing used cDNA made by reverse transcription of extracted RNA. Generated by immunoSEQ multiplex PCR, the TCRdb table keeps only in-frame clones and is missing some. The sample holds approximately 210,000 clones, less than 65% seen once. V lost 3 bases and J 4 bases, leaving 4 bases between the germline ends. Germline lookup yields CDR1 SNHLY and CDR2 FYNNEI. The CDR3 has 11 amino acids. This entry belongs to a study of CD8+ T cells in alopecia areata. Study-wide background: The study gave tofacitinib for 6 to 18 months, then 6 months off drug. Treated patients' severity was scored by percentage of affected scalp area.

The V and J genes are TRBV2 and TRBJ2-7; no definite D call. This sample comprised CD4+ T cells sorted from blood, obtained at week 4, from a patient treated with tofacitinib. This TCR was recovered from a human donor with alopecia areata. This CDR3 reads CASSEKYEQYF. In DNA, the CDR3 is TGTGCCAGCAGTGAGAAATACGAGCAGTACTTC. The full variable domain, with the rest looked up from reference TRBV2 and TRBJ2-7, is EPEVTQTPSHQVTQMGQEVILRCVPISNHLYFYWYRQILGQKVEFLVSFYNNEISEKSEIFDDQFSVERPDGSNFTLKIRSTKLEDSAMYFCASSEKYEQYFGPGTRLTVT.